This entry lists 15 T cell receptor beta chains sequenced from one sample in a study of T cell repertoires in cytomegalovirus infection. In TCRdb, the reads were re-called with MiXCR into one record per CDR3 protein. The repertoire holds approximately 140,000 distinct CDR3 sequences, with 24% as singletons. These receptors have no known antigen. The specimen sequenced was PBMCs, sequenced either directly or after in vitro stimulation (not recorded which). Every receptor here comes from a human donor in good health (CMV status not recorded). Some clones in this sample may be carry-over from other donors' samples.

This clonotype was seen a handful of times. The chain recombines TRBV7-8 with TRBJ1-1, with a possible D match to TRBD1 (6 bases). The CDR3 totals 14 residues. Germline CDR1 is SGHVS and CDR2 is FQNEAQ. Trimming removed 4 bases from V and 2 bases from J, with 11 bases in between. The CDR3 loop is CASSSRGGNTEAFF. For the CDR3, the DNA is TGTGCCAGCAGCTCGAGGGGGGGCAACACTGAAGCTTTCTTT. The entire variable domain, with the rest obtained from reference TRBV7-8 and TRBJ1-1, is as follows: GAGVSQSPRYKVAKRGQDVALRCDPISGHVSLFWYQQALGQGPEFLTYFQNEAQLDKSGLPSDRFFAERPEGSVSTLKIQRTQQEDSAVYLCASSSRGGNTEAFFGQGTRLTVV.

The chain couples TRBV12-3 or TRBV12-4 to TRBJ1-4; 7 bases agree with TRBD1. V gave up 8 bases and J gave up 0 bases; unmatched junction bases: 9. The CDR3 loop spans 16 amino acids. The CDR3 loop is CASAGTGVSTNEKLFF. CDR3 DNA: TGTGCCAGCGCCGGAACAGGGGTATCAACTAATGAAAAACTGTTTTTT.

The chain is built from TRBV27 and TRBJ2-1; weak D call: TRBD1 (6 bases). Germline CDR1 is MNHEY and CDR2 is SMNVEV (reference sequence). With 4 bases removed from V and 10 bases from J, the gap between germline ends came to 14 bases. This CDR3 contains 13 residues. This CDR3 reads CASSSQGAGEQFF. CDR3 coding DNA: TGTGCCAGCAGTTCACAGGGTGCGGGCGAGCAGTTCTTC.

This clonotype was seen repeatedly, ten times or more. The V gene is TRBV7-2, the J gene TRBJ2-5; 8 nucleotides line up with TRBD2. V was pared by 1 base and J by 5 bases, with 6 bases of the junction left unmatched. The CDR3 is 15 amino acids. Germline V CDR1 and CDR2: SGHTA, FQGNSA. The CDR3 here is CASSLDGRAGETQYF. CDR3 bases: TGTGCCAGCAGCTTAGACGGGAGGGCCGGCGAGACCCAGTACTTC. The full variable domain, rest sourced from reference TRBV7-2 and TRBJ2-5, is GAGVSQSPSNKVTEKGKDVELRCDPISGHTALYWYRQSLGQGLEFLIYFQGNSAPDKSGLPSDRFSAERTGGSVSTLTIQRTQQEDSAVYLCASSLDGRAGETQYFGPGTRLLVL.

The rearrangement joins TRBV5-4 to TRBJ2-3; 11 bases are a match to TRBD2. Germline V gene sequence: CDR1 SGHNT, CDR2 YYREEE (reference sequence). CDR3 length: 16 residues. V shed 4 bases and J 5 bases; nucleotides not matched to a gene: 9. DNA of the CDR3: TGTGCCAGCAGCCCTCGAACTAGCGGGGGTGGAGATACGCAGTATTTT. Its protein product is CASSPRTSGGGDTQYF.

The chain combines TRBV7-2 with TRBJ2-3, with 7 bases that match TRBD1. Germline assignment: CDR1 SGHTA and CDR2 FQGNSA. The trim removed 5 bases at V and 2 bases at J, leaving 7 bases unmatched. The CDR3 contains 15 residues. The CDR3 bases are TGTGCCAGCAGCAAGTGGACAGGTCTCACAGATACGCAGTATTTT. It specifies CASSKWTGLTDTQYF. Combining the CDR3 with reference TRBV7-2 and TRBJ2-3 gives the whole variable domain GAGVSQSPSNKVTEKGKDVELRCDPISGHTALYWYRQSLGQGLEFLIYFQGNSAPDKSGLPSDRFSAERTGGSVSTLTIQRTQQEDSAVYLCASSKWTGLTDTQYFGPGTRLTVL.

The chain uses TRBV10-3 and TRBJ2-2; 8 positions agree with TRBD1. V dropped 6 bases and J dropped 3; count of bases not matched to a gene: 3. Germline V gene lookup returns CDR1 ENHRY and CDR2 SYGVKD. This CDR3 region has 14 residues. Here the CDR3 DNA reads TGTGCCATCAGAGACAGGGGAGACACCGGGGAGCTGTTTTTT. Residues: CAIRDRGDTGELFF.

CDR3 DNA: TGCAGTGCTAGTATCCCGGGAGCCAAAAACATTCAGTACTTC. Protein sequence: CSASIPGAKNIQYF. This chain connects TRBV20-1 to TRBJ2-4, with D uncertain. V lost 3 bases and J 0 bases, leaving 9 bases between the germline ends. CDR3 length: 14 residues. Germline values: CDR1 DFQATT, CDR2 SNEGSKA (reference sequence).

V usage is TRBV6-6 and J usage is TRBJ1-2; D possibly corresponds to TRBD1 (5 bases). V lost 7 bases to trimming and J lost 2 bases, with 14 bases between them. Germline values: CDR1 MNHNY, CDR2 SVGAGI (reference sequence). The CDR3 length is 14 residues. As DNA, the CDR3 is TGTGCCAGCAAATCGGGACGGCTAAACTATGGCTACACCTTC. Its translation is CASKSGRLNYGYTF.

The CDR3, as DNA: TGTGCCAGCAGCTTGCTGAGCGTTGAAGCTTTCTTT. Protein: CASSLLSVEAFF. The rearrangement joins TRBV7-6 to TRBJ1-1; D is undetermined. The V gene's germline CDR1 is SGHVS and CDR2 FNYEAQ. The CDR3 is 12 residues long. V lost 3 bases to trimming and J lost 7 bases, with 9 bases between them.

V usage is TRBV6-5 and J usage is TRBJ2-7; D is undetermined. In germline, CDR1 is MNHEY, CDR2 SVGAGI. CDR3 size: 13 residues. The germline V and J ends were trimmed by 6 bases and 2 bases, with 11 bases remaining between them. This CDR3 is CASRNLDTYEQYF. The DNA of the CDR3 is TGTGCCAGCAGAAACCTGGATACCTACGAGCAGTACTTC.

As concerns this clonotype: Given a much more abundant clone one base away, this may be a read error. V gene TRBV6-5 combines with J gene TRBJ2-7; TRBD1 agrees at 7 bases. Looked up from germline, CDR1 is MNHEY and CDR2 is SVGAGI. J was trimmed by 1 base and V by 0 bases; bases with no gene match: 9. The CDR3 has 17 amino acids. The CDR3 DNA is TGTGCCAGCAGTTACTCCACGACAGGGTACTCTTCCTACGAGCAGTACTTC. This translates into CASSYSTTGYSSYEQYF.

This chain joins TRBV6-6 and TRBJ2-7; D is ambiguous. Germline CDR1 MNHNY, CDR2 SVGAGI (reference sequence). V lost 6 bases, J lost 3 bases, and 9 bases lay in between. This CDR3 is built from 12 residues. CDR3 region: CASSLSRYEQYV. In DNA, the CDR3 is TGTGCCAGCAGCCTGAGCCGCTACGAGCAGTACGTC.

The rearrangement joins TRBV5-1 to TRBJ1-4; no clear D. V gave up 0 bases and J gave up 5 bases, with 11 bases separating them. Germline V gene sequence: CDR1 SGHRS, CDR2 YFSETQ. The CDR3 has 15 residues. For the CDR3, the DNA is TGCGCCAGCAGCTTGGTTGGCAGCCCAAATGAAAAACTGTTTTTT. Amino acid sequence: CASSLVGSPNEKLFF.

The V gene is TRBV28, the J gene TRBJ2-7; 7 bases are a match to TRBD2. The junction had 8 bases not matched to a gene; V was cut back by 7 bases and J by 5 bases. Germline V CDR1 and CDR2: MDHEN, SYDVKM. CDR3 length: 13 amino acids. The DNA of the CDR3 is TGTGCCAGCACAGCGGGAAGGGAAAACGAGCAGTACTTC. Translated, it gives CASTAGRENEQYF. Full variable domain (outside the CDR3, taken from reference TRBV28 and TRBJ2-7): DVKVTQSSRYLVKRTGEKVFLECVQDMDHENMFWYRQDPGLGLRLIYFSYDVKMKEKGDIPEGYSVSREKKERFSLILESASTNQTSMYLCASTAGRENEQYFGPGTRLTVT.